Below, 26 T cell receptor beta chains from the same sample are listed, as sequenced in a study of CD8+ T cells in alopecia areata. TCR sequencing used cDNA made by reverse transcription of extracted RNA. Using immunoSEQ multiplex PCR, the repertoire was profiled, and TCRdb retains in-frame clones only, with some absent. This table has roughly 65,000 clones, 45% to 55% appearing once. This sample comprised CD8+ T cells sorted from blood, obtained at week 0. The receptors shown here come from a human donor with alopecia areata.

In its sample, this clone is medium-sized. The chain employs TRBV7-2 and TRBJ2-7, with D hard to call. This CDR3 is built from 12 residues. Germline CDR1 SGHTA, CDR2 FQGNSA. Trimming cost V 2 bases and J 6 bases, with 8 bases left between them. CDR3 in DNA: TGTGCCAGCAGCTTATCTAAGGTCGAGCAGTACTTC. Amino acid sequence: CASSLSKVEQYF.

Turning to this clone: At one boundary the junction diverges from the germline segment, which might be a read error. This chain uses TRBV7-7 with TRBJ2-1; D might be TRBD2 (5 bases). The CDR3 spans 14 residues. CDR1 and CDR2 (germline): SSHAT, FNYEAQ (reference sequence). The CDR3: CASSSSPGETEQFF. The CDR3 coding sequence is TGTGCTAGCAGTTCTTCCCCCGGGGAGACCGAGCAGTTCTTC.

In this sample, this clone turned up a few times. The chain couples TRBV29-1 to TRBJ2-7; 8 nucleotides line up with TRBD1. Per germline, CDR1 SQVTM and CDR2 ANQGSEA. The J segment lost 3 bases and the V segment lost 6 bases, leaving 10 bases of the junction unmatched. The CDR3 extends over 14 amino acids. CDR3 DNA sequence: TGCAGCGTCCTCGCACGGGACAGGAACTACGAGCAGTACTTC. Its protein is CSVLARDRNYEQYF.

The J gene is TRBJ1-1, the V gene TRBV30, with D perhaps matching TRBD1 (5 bases). V dropped 3 bases and J dropped 0 bases, with 8 bases sitting between them. The CDR3 runs to 13 residues. CDR1 and CDR2 (germline): GTSNPN, SVGIG (reference sequence). The CDR3 bases are TGTGCCTGGAGCATGACAGTGAACACTGAAGCTTTCTTT. This gives the protein CAWSMTVNTEAFF.

This sequence joins TRBV4-1 and TRBJ2-5; D is uncertain. Germline loops: CDR1 MGHRA, CDR2 YSYEKL. The CDR3 has 15 amino acids. Deletions cut 4 bases from V and 5 bases from J, with 17 bases between. CDR3 sequence: CASSLRSAPSETQYF. The CDR3 DNA sequence: TGCGCCAGCAGCCTCCGATCGGCCCCTAGTGAGACCCAGTACTTC.

This sequence joins TRBV2 and TRBJ2-5; 7 bases match TRBD1. The V segment lost 4 bases and the J segment 3 bases; nucleotides outside the gene matches: 8. CDR1 and CDR2 (germline): SNHLY, FYNNEI. The CDR3 covers 15 residues. The CDR3, as DNA: TGTGCCAGCAGTGTCATCGGACAGGCCAAAGAGACCCAGTACTTC. Translation: CASSVIGQAKETQYF.

The chain combines TRBV15 with TRBJ1-5, with unresolved D. Germline values: CDR1 LNHNV, CDR2 YYDKDF (reference sequence). Trimming removed 0 bases at V and 0 bases at J, with 6 bases between. The CDR3 has 15 amino acids. The CDR3 DNA is TGTGCCACCAGCAGAGAGGGTAATAGCAATCAGCCCCAGCATTTT. It codes for CATSREGNSNQPQHF.

The genes are TRBV30 and TRBJ2-7, with 7 nucleotides matching TRBD1. V was clipped by 8 bases and J by 3 bases; unmatched bases: 13. This CDR3 is 14 amino acids long. Germline assignment: CDR1 GTSNPN and CDR2 SVGIG (reference sequence). The CDR3 DNA follows: TGTGCCAGCAGTGTTACGGGACAGAGCTACGAGCAGTACTTC. It is translated as CASSVTGQSYEQYF.

This clone was recorded only once. The chain recombines TRBV30 with TRBJ2-7; possibly TRBD1 for D (6 bases). The CDR3 extends over 12 amino acids. V was pared by 4 bases and J by 2 bases, with 9 bases between. The germline CDR1 and CDR2 sequences are GTSNPN and SVGIG (reference sequence). The CDR3 reads CAWNEGAYEQYF. Written as DNA, the CDR3 is TGTGCCTGGAATGAGGGGGCCTACGAGCAGTACTTC. Filled out from reference TRBV30 and TRBJ2-7, the complete variable domain reads SQTIHQWPATLVQPVGSPLSLECTVEGTSNPNLYWYRQAAGRGLQLLFYSVGIGQISSEVPQNLSASRPQDRQFILSSKKLLLSDSGFYLCAWNEGAYEQYFGPGTRLTVT.

The V and J genes are TRBV5-6 and TRBJ1-2; the D is unclear. The germline V gene encodes CDR1 SGHDT and CDR2 YYEEEE. V was clipped by 6 bases and J by 6 bases, with 18 bases between them. There are 14 residues in the CDR3. CDR3 coding DNA: TGTGCCAGCATCATGGGAAGGCGTATCGATGGCTACACCTTC. Translation: CASIMGRRIDGYTF. Full variable domain (remainder filled in from reference TRBV5-6 and TRBJ1-2): DAGVTQSPTHLIKTRGQQVTLRCSPKSGHDTVSWYQQALGQGPQFIFQYYEEEERQRGNFPDRFSGHQFPNYSSELNVNALLLGDSALYLCASIMGRRIDGYTFGSGTRLTVV.

The gene calls are TRBV10-3 and TRBJ1-6; the D gene is possibly TRBD1 (5 bases). V was clipped by 10 bases and J by 6 bases, with 13 bases between them. CDR3 length equals 13 residues. Germline V gives CDR1 ENHRY, CDR2 SYGVKD. CDR3 sequence: CATSRTLNSPLHF. Written as DNA, the CDR3 is TGTGCCACCTCAAGGACACTTAATTCACCCCTCCACTTT.

This rearrangement joins TRBV9 to TRBJ2-7, with 8 bases lining up with TRBD1. J was trimmed by 3 bases and V by 3 bases; bases with no gene match: 5. Germline V gives CDR1 SGDLS, CDR2 YYNGEE. CDR3 size: 14 residues. CDR3 nucleotides: TGTGCCAGCAGCGCAGGACAGGGTTTCTACGAGCAGTACTTC. This encodes CASSAGQGFYEQYF. Using reference TRBV9 and TRBJ2-7 for the parts outside the CDR3, the full variable domain is DSGVTQTPKHLITATGQRVTLRCSPRSGDLSVYWYQQSLDQGLQFLIQYYNGEERAKGNILERFSAQQFPDLHSELNLSSLELGDSALYFCASSAGQGFYEQYFGPGTRLTVT.

The rearrangement links TRBV30 to TRBJ1-1; D is perhaps TRBD1 (5 bases). Trimming left V 3 bases short and J 4 bases short, with 15 bases between. Germline CDR1 GTSNPN, CDR2 SVGIG (reference sequence). CDR3 length: 14 amino acids. The CDR3 is CAWRAVGGFTEAFF. The CDR3 DNA is TGTGCCTGGAGGGCGGTGGGGGGGTTCACTGAAGCTTTCTTT.

The chain carries TRBV7-3 and TRBJ2-3; 10 bases align to TRBD1. The junction had 6 bases not matched to a gene; V was cut back by 5 bases and J by 4 bases. CDR1 is SGHTA and CDR2 is FQGTGA in the germline V gene. There are 15 residues in the CDR3. For the CDR3, the DNA is TGTGCCAGCAGCGTGGACAGGGGGGTCCCAGATACGCAGTATTTT. Translating gives CASSVDRGVPDTQYF.

This clone was observed a single time. The rearrangement uses TRBV11-2 and TRBJ2-7; D call uncertain. V was cut by 1 base and J by 6 bases, with 7 bases left in between. CDR3 length: 12 residues. Germline values: CDR1 SGHAT, CDR2 FQNNGV. CDR3 nucleotide sequence: TGTGCCAGCAGCTTAGTTGATCCCGAGCAGTACTTC. It specifies CASSLVDPEQYF.

Only one count was recorded for this clone. The chain employs TRBV27 and TRBJ2-5; D perhaps matches TRBD2 (5 bases). The CDR3 extends over 13 amino acids. Germline V gene sequence: CDR1 MNHEY, CDR2 SMNVEV (reference sequence). V shed 3 bases and J shed 5 bases, with 10 bases lying between them. This chain's CDR3 is CASSLGAGETQYF. CDR3 sequence (DNA): TGTGCCAGCAGTTTGGGAGCTGGGGAGACCCAGTACTTC.

This chain connects TRBV5-1 to TRBJ2-1; perhaps TRBD2 as D (6 bases). The length of the CDR3 is 15 residues. Germline CDR1 SGHRS, CDR2 YFSETQ. The ends were cut back, 0 bases at V and 1 base at J, with 8 bases in the middle. The DNA for the CDR3 is TGCGCCAGCAGCTTGGGGGACTCGTCCTACAATGAGCAGTTCTTC. Translation: CASSLGDSSYNEQFF. The variable domain in full, with the rest retrieved from reference TRBV5-1 and TRBJ2-1, is KAGVTQTPRYLIKTRGQQVTLSCSPISGHRSVSWYQQTPGQGLQFLFEYFSETQRNKGNFPGRFSGRQFSNSRSEMNVSTLELGDSALYLCASSLGDSSYNEQFFGPGTRLTVL.

CDR3: CASSTRVGGTEAFF. Here the CDR3 DNA reads TGTGCCAGCAGTACCAGGGTGGGCGGCACTGAAGCTTTCTTT. This chain connects TRBV27 to TRBJ1-1, with a weak D call TRBD1 (5 bases). The CDR3 has 14 amino acids. The V end lost 5 bases, the J end lost 4 bases, and 14 bases lay between the germline ends. Germline V gene sequence: CDR1 MNHEY, CDR2 SMNVEV (reference sequence).

This rearrangement joins TRBV7-9 to TRBJ2-5, with 8 nucleotides matching TRBD1. Germline V gene lookup returns CDR1 SEHNR and CDR2 FQNEAQ (reference sequence). This CDR3 is built from 15 residues. V shed 2 bases, J shed 3 bases, and the junction held 5 bases outside the gene matches. The CDR3 region has the DNA TGTGCCAGCAGCTTAAGGACAGGGCGCGAAGAGACCCAGTACTTC. Its translation is CASSLRTGREETQYF.

The CDR3 DNA follows: TGCAGCGTTGATTCGAATGGGCTATCTGAAGCTTTCTTT. Translated: CSVDSNGLSEAFF. V is TRBV29-1 and J is TRBJ1-1; D is ambiguous. The CDR3 is 13 residues long. Germline loops: CDR1 SQVTM, CDR2 ANQGSEA. V lost 3 bases and J lost 6, with 14 bases in between.

The chain links TRBV4-1 to TRBJ1-1, with TRBD1 as a possible D gene (5 bases). The germline CDR1 and CDR2 sequences are MGHRA and YSYEKL. V was shortened by 4 bases and J by 4 bases, with 16 bases between the two germline ends. CDR3 length equals 15 residues. The CDR3 DNA follows: TGCGCCAGCAGCCCCAGTGGGGGGTCGGTCACTGAAGCTTTCTTT. Translating it yields CASSPSGGSVTEAFF.

This clone was detected a few times. The chain carries TRBV27 and TRBJ2-7, with D perhaps TRBD1 or TRBD2 (5 bases each). The CDR3 extends over 11 amino acids. The germline V and J ends were trimmed by 10 bases and 5 bases, with 12 bases remaining between them. Per germline, CDR1 MNHEY and CDR2 SMNVEV (reference sequence). Here the CDR3 DNA reads TGTGCCACCCTCCGGGGCCACGAGCAGTACTTC. This gives the protein CATLRGHEQYF.

This clone was recorded at least ten times. The chain carries TRBV15 and TRBJ1-3; D not resolved. Germline V gene lookup returns CDR1 LNHNV and CDR2 YYDKDF (reference sequence). The ends were cut back, 3 bases at V and 0 bases at J, with 12 bases in the middle. The CDR3 is made up of 16 amino acids. CDR3 in amino acids: CATSRGIGGSGNTIYF. CDR3 sequence (DNA): TGTGCCACCAGCAGGGGCATAGGAGGCTCTGGAAACACCATATATTTT.

The genes are TRBV4-1 and TRBJ2-7; D uncertain. V lost 3 bases and J 3 bases, leaving 15 bases between the germline ends. This CDR3 has 15 residues. From germline, CDR1 is MGHRA and CDR2 YSYEKL. The CDR3: CASSQDRTNDYEQYF. The CDR3 region has the DNA TGCGCCAGCAGCCAGGATAGGACGAACGACTACGAGCAGTACTTC.

The CDR3 nucleotides are TGTGCCAGCTCACCCGGGAGCACTGAAGCTTTCTTT. Translation gives CASSPGSTEAFF. J is TRBJ1-1 and V is TRBV18; D is ambiguous. The CDR3 has 12 amino acids. Germline V gives CDR1 KGHSH, CDR2 LQKENI. V gave up 3 bases and J gave up 4 bases, with 6 bases separating them.

The chain couples TRBV6-5 to TRBJ2-1; D gene ambiguous. The V gene lost 10 bases and the J gene lost 6 bases, with 13 bases spanning the gap. Germline loops: CDR1 MNHEY, CDR2 SVGAGI. The CDR3 totals 12 residues. The CDR3 DNA reads TGTGCCACCACCATAGGGATCAATGAGCAGTTCTTC. Translated, it gives CATTIGINEQFF.